This TCR beta chain was captured by sequencing in a study of lymphopenia after photon versus proton radiotherapy. Broader study findings: Larger post-nadir TCR diversity loss correlated inversely with survival in deceased patients. Oligoclonal CD8+ Temra expansion after nadir drove photon patients' diversity drop. Under photons, naive T cells and diversity fell while effector/memory populations rose.

The protocol was immunoSEQ multiplex PCR, while the TCRdb copy is restricted to in-frame clones and leaves out a portion. Among roughly 40,000 clones listed, roughly 84% were seen once. Turning to this clone: Antigen: not known. A junction boundary mismatches the germline segment, possibly from a read error.

The CDR3 contains 14 residues. Germline V CDR1 and CDR2: MNHNS, SASEGT. The chain employs TRBV6-1 and TRBJ1-1; a weak D match, TRBD1 (5 bases). This sequence was found in a woman in her seventies with pancreatic cancer. Some clones in this sample may be carry-over from other donors' samples. The sample was peripheral blood, taken from a patient treated with proton-based radiotherapy. The DNA for the CDR3 is TGTGCCAGCAGTGAAGGGGGCCTGAACATTGAAGCTTTCTTT. Translated, it gives CASSEGGLNIEAFF.